This T cell receptor beta chain comes out of a study of cytomegalovirus exposure and HLA in healthy donors. V lost 4 bases and J lost 5; bases outside the gene matches: 8. Germline CDR1 is SGHDT and CDR2 is YYEEEE. This CDR3 comprises 14 residues. The PCR had 60 Vbeta and 13 Jbeta primers. Data came from immunoSEQ multiplex PCR; TCRdb stores just in-frame clones and leaves some out. The repertoire holds over 85,000 clones, with about 80% as singletons. The chain employs TRBV5-6 and TRBJ2-7, with 8 bases fitting TRBD1. Sequenced material: PBMCs. The source of this sequence is a man between 40 and 49 years old in good health and CMV-seronegative. This CDR3 reads CASSLNRGVDEQYF. The CDR3 bases are TGTGCCAGCAGCCTTAACAGGGGGGTCGACGAGCAGTACTTC. The variable domain in full, with the rest retrieved from reference TRBV5-6 and TRBJ2-7, is DAGVTQSPTHLIKTRGQQVTLRCSPKSGHDTVSWYQQALGQGPQFIFQYYEEEERQRGNFPDRFSGHQFPNYSSELNVNALLLGDSALYLCASSLNRGVDEQYFGPGTRLTVT.